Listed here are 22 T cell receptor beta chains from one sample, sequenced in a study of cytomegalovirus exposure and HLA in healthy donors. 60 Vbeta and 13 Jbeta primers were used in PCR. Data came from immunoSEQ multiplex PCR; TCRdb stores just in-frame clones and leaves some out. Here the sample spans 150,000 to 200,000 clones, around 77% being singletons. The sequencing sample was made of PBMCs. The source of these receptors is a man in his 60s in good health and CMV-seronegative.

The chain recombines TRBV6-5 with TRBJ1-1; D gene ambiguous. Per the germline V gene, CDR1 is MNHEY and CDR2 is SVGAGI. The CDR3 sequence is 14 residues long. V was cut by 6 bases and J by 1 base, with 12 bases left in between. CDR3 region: CASSERTPNTEAFF. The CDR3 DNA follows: TGTGCCAGCAGCGAGCGCACACCGAACACTGAAGCTTTCTTT.

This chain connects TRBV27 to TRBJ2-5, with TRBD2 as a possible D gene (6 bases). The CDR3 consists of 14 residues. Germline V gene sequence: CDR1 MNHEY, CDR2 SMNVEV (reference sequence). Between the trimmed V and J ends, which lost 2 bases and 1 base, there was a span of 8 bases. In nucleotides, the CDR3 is TGTGCCAGCAGTTTACTAGCGTCCCAAGAGACCCAGTACTTC. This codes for CASSLLASQETQYF.

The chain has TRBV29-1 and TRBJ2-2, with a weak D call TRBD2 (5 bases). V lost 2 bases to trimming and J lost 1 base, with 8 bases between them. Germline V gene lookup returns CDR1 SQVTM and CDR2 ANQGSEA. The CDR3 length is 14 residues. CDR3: CSVEIGGNTGELFF. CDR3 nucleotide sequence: TGCAGCGTTGAAATAGGAGGGAACACCGGGGAGCTGTTTTTT.

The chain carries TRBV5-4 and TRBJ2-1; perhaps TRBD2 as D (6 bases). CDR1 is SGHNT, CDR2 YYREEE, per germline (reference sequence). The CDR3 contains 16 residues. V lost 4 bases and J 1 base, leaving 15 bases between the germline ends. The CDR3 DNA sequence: TGTGCCAGCAGCCGAGAGGGCGGGGCGTCCTACAATGAGCAGTTCTTC. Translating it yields CASSREGGASYNEQFF.

This CDR3 is CAISGGSITDTQYF. CDR3 nucleotides: TGTGCCATCAGTGGCGGCAGTATCACAGATACGCAGTATTTT. V gene TRBV10-3 combines with J gene TRBJ2-3; unclear D gene. This CDR3 comprises 14 residues. CDR1 ENHRY and CDR2 SYGVKD come from the germline V gene. Trimming removed 4 bases from V and 2 bases from J, with 10 bases in between.

The CDR3 here is CASSDLAGGSYEQYF. In DNA form, the CDR3 reads TGTGCCAGCAGTGACTTAGCGGGAGGGTCCTACGAGCAGTACTTC. This chain joins TRBV6-1 and TRBJ2-7, with 11 nucleotides matching TRBD2. After removal of 3 bases from V and 1 base from J, the junction contained 2 bases not matched to a gene. Germline V gives CDR1 MNHNS, CDR2 SASEGT. The CDR3 sequence is 15 residues long.

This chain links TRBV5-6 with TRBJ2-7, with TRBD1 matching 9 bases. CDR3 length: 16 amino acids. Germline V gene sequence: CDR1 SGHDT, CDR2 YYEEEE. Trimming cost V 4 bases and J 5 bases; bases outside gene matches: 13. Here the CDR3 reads CASSLPGQGLSHEQYF. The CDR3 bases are TGTGCCAGCAGCCTACCTGGACAGGGGTTGTCCCACGAGCAGTACTTC.

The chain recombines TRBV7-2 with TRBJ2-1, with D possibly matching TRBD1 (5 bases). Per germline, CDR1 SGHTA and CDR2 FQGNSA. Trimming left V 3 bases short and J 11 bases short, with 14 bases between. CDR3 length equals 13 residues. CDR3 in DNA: TGTGCCAGCAGCTTTAGCAGGGTCGATCAGCAGTTCTTC. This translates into CASSFSRVDQQFF.

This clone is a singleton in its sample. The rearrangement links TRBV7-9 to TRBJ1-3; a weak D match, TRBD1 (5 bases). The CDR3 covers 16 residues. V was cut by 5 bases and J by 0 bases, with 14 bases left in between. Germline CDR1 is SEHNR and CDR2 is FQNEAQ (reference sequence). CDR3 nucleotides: TGTGCCAGCAGCCCTCAGGGTGACCCCTCTGGAAACACCATATATTTT. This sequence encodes CASSPQGDPSGNTIYF.

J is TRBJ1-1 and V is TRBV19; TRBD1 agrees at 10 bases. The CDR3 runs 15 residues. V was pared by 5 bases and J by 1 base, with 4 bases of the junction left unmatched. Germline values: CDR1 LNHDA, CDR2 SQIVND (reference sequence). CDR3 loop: CASSLTGGRNTEAFF. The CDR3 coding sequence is TGTGCCAGTAGTCTGACAGGGGGCAGGAACACTGAAGCTTTCTTT. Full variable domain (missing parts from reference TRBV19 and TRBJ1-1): DGGITQSPKYLFRKEGQNVTLSCEQNLNHDAMYWYRQDPGQGLRLIYYSQIVNDFQKGDIAEGYSVSREKKESFPLTVTSAQKNPTAFYLCASSLTGGRNTEAFFGQGTRLTVV.

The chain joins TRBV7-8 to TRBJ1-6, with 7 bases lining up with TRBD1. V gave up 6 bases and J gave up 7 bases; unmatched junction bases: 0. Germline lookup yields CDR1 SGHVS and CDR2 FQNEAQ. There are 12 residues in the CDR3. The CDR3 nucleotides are TGTGCCAGCAGGACAGGGAATTCACCCCTCCACTTT. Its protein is CASRTGNSPLHF.

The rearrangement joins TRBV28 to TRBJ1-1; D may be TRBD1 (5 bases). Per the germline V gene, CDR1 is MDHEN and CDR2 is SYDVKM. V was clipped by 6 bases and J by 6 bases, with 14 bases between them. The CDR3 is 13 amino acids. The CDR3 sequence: CASSRGDWPEAFF. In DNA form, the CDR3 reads TGTGCCAGCAGCCGGGGGGATTGGCCTGAAGCTTTCTTT.

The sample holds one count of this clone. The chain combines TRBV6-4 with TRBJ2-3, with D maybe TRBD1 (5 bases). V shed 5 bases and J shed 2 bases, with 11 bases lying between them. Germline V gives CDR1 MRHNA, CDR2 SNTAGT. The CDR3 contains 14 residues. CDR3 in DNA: TGTGCCAGCAGTCAGGGTCTAGACACAGATACGCAGTATTTT. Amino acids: CASSQGLDTDTQYF.

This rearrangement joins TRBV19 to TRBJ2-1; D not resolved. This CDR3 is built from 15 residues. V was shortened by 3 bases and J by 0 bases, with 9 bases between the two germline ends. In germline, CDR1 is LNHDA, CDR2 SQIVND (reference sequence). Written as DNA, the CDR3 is TGTGCCAGTAGTATCGACCGGAGCTCCTACAATGAGCAGTTCTTC. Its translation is CASSIDRSSYNEQFF.

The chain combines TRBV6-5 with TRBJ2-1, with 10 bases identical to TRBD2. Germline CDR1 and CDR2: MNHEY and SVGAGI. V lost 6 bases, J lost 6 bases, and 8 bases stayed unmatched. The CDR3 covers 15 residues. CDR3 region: CASRQLAGFINEQFF. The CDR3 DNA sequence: TGTGCCAGCAGACAACTAGCGGGGTTCATCAATGAGCAGTTCTTC.

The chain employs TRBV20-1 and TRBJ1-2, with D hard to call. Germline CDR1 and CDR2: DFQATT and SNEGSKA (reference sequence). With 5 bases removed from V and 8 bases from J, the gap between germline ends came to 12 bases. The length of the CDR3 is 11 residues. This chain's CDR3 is CSALGSWGYTF. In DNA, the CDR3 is TGCAGTGCTCTAGGATCGTGGGGCTACACCTTC.

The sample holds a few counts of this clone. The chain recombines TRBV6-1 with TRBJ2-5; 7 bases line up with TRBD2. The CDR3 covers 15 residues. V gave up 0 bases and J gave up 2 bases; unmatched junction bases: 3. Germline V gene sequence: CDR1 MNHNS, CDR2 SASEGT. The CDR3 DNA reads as TGTGCCAGCAGTGAAGCGGGGGGGTCTCAAGAGACCCAGTACTTC. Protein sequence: CASSEAGGSQETQYF.

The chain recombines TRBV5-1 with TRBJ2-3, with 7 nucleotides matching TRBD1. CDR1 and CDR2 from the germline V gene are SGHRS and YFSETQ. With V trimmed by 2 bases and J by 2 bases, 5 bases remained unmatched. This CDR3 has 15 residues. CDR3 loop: CASSLLGQDTDTQYF. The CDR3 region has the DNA TGCGCCAGCAGCTTACTAGGACAGGACACAGATACGCAGTATTTT.

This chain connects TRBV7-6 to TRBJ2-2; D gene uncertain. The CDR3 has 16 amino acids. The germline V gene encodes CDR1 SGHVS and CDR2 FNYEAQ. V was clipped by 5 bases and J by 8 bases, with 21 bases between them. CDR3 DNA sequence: TGTGCCAGCAGCCTCGCCCCCTTTTATGCGGAGGGGGAGCTGTTTTTT. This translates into CASSLAPFYAEGELFF.

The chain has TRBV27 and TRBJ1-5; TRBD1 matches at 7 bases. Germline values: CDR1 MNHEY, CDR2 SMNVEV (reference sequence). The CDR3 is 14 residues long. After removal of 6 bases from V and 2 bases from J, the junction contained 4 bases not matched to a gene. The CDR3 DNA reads TGTGCCAGCAGAAGTGGGACAGGCAATCAGCCCCAGCATTTT. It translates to CASRSGTGNQPQHF.

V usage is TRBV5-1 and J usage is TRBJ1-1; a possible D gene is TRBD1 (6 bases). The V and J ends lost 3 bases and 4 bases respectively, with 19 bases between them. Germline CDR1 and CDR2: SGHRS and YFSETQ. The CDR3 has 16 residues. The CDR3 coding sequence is TGCGCCAGCAGCTCTCGTGGGGACATTACATCCACTGAAGCTTTCTTT. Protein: CASSSRGDITSTEAFF.

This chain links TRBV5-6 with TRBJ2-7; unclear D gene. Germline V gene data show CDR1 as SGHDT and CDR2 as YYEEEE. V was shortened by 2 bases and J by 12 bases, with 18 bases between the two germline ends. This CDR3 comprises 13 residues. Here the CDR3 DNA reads TGTGCCAGCAGCTTACAACGGGTCAGAGCGCCGTACTTC. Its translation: CASSLQRVRAPYF.